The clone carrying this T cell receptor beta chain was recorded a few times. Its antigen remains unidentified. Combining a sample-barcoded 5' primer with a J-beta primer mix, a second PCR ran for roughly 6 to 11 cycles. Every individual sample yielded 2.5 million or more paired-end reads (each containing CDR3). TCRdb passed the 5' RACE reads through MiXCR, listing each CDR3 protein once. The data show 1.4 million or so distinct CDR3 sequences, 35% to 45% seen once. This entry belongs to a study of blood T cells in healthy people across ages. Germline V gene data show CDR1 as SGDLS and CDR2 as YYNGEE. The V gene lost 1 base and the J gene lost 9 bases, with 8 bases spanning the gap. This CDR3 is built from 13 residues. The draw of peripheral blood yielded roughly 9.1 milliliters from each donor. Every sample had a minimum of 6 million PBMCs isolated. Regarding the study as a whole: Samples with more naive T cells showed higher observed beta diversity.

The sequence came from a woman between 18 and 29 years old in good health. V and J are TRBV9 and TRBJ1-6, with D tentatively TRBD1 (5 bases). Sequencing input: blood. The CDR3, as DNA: TGTGCCAGCAGCGTATCCGGGGGTTCACCCCTCCACTTT. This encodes CASSVSGGSPLHF. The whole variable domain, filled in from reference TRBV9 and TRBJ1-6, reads DSGVTQTPKHLITATGQRVTLRCSPRSGDLSVYWYQQSLDQGLQFLIQYYNGEERAKGNILERFSAQQFPDLHSELNLSSLELGDSALYFCASSVSGGSPLHFGNGTRLTVT.